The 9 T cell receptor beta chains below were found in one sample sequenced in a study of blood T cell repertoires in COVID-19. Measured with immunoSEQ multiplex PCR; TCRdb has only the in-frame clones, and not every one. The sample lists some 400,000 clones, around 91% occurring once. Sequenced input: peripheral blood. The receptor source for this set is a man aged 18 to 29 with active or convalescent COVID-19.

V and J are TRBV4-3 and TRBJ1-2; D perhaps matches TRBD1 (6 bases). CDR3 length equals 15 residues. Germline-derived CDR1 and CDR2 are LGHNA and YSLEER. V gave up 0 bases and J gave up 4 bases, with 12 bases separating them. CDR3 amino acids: CASSQDQGSSYGYTF. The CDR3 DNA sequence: TGCGCCAGCAGCCAAGACCAGGGGTCGAGCTATGGCTACACCTTC.

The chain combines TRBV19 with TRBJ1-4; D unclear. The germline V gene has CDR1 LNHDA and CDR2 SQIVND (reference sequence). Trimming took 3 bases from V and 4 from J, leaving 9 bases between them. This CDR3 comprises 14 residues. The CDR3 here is CASSMGGHNEKLFF. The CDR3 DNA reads TGTGCCAGTAGTATGGGAGGGCATAATGAAAAACTGTTTTTT.

Here the CDR3 DNA reads TGTGCCAGCAGTTACTTGTTACAGCAAAACACTGAAGCTTTCTTT. Protein: CASSYLLQQNTEAFF. The gene calls are TRBV6-5 and TRBJ1-1; D gene unclear. Germline V CDR1 and CDR2: MNHEY, SVGAGI. This CDR3 is 15 amino acids long. V dropped 1 base and J dropped 2 bases, with 11 bases sitting between them.

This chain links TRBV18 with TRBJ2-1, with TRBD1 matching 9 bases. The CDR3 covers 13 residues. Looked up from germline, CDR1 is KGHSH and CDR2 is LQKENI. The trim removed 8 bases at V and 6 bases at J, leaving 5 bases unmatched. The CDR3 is CASADRGINEQFF. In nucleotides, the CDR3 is TGTGCCAGCGCGGACAGGGGTATCAATGAGCAGTTCTTC.

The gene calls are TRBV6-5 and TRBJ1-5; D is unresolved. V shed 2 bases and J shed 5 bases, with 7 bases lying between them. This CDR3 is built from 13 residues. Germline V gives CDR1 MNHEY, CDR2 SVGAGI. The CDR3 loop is CASSYGPDQPQHF. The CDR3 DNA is TGTGCCAGCAGTTACGGGCCAGATCAGCCCCAGCATTTT.

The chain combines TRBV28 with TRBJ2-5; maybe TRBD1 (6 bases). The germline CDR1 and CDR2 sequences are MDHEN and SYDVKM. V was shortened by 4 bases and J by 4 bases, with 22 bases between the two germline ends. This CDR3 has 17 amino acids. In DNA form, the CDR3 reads TGTGCCAGCAGTTCCCAAGACAACAGGGAAGCTTCAGAGACCCAGTACTTC. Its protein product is CASSSQDNREASETQYF. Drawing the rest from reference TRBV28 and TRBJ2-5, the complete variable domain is DVKVTQSSRYLVKRTGEKVFLECVQDMDHENMFWYRQDPGLGLRLIYFSYDVKMKEKGDIPEGYSVSREKKERFSLILESASTNQTSMYLCASSSQDNREASETQYFGPGTRLLVL.

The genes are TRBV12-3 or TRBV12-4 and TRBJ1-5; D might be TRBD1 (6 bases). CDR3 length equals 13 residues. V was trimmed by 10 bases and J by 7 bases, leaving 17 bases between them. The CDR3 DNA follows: TGTGCCACCCAATCCAGGGGCGACCAGCCCCAGCATTTT. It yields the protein CATQSRGDQPQHF.

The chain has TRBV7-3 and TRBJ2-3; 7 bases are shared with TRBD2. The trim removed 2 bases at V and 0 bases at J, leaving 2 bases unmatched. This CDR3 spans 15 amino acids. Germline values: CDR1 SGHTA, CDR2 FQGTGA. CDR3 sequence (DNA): TGTGCCAGCAGCTTACGCGGGAGAAGCACAGATACGCAGTATTTT. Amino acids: CASSLRGRSTDTQYF. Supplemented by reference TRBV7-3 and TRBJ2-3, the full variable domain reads GAGVSQTPSNKVTEKGKYVELRCDPISGHTALYWYRQSLGQGPEFLIYFQGTGAADDSGLPNDRFFAVRPEGSVSTLKIQRTERGDSAVYLCASSLRGRSTDTQYFGPGTRLTVL.

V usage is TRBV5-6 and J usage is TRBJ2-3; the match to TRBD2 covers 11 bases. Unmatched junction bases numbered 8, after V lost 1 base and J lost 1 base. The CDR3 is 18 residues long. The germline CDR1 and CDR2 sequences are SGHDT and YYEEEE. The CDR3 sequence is CASSLSTSGDYRTDTQYF. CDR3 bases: TGTGCCAGCAGCTTGTCGACTAGCGGGGATTACCGCACAGATACGCAGTATTTT.